This T cell receptor (beta chain) was captured by sequencing in a study of T cell changes during pregnancy in multiple sclerosis (dated 2019 in TCRdb). Turning to the overall study: The study examined how the T cell repertoire changed over the course of pregnancy in women with multiple sclerosis.

The CDR3 runs 16 amino acids, cysteine and phenylalanine included. Only CDR3 DNA is held: 48 bases, read in frame from base 1. Taken from the germline V gene (reference sequence), the CDR1 and CDR2 loops are LNHNV and YYDKDF. Here V drops 0 bases and J drops 3 bases, and the junction holds 5 bases not matched to any gene. About this clone: The antigen this receptor binds is unknown. No base quality information exists; no much larger clone differs at one position.

Preparation of the library involved the immunoSEQ multiplex PCR assay. TCRdb took over this immuneACCESS table, retaining in-frame rearrangements with V and J assigned. Such tables are incomplete; in checked studies, under half of the missing clones stem from an unresolved V gene, and the remainder is unexplained. The sample records 35,000 to 55,000 clones, 90% of which are singletons. The top ten hold roughly 4.5% of the sample. The sequence was collected from a female donor in good health, enrolled as a control in a pregnancy study. Sequencing used peripheral blood, obtained in the second trimester of pregnancy. The chain employs TRBV15 and TRBJ1-2; 9 central bases correspond to TRBD1. Here the CDR3 is given as CATSREGGQGHYGYTF. At the DNA level, the sequence is TGTGCCACCAGCAGAGAAGGGGGACAGGGCCACTATGGCTACACCTTC. The CDR3, completed at both ends by the reference TRBV15 and TRBJ1-2 genes, gives the full variable domain DAMVIQNPRYQVTQFGKPVTLSCSQTLNHNVMYWYQQKSSQAPKLLFHYYDKDFNNEADTPDNFQSRRPNTSFCFLDIRSPGLGDTAMYLCATSREGGQGHYGYTFGSGTRLTVV.